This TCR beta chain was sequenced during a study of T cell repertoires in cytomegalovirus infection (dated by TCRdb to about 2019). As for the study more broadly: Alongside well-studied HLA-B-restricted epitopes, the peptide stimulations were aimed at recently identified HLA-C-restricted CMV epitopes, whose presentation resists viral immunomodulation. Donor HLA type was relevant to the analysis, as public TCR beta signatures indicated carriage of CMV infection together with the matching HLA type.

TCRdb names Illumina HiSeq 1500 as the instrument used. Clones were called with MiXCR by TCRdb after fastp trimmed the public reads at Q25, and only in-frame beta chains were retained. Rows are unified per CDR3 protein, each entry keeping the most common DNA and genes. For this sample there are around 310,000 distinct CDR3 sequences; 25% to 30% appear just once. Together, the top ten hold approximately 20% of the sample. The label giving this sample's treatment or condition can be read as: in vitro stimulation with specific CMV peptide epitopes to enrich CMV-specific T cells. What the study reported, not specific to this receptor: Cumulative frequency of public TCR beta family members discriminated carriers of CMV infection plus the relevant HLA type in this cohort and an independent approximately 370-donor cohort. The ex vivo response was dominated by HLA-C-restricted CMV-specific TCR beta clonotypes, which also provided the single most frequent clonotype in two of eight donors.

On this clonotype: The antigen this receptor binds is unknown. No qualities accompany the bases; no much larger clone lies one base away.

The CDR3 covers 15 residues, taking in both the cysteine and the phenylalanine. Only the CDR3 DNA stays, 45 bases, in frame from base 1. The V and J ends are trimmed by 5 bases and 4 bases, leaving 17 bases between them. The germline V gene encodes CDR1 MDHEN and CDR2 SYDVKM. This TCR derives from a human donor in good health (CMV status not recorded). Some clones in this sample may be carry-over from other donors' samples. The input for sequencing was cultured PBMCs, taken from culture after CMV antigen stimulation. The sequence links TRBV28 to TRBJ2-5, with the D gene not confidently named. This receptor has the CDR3 CASSPRHGERETQYF. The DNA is TGTGCCAGCAGTCCGCGGCATGGAGAAAGAGAGACCCAGTACTTC.